The 6 T cell receptor beta chains presented below share a single source sample, sequenced in a study of glioma-infiltrating T cells after dendritic cell vaccination. This table comes from immunoSEQ multiplex PCR, and its TCRdb copy is limited to in-frame clones, with some not included. There are under 100,000 clones in the sample; more than 75% occur only once, and roughly 2.9% lies in the top ten. Sequences were derived from blood, sampled before dendritic cell vaccination. The source is a human donor with glioblastoma.

V gene TRBV14 combines with J gene TRBJ1-1, with 9 nucleotides matching TRBD1. Germline V gene data show CDR1 as SGHDN and CDR2 as FVKESK. Trimming took 4 bases from V and 5 from J; bases not matched to a gene: 2. This CDR3 is 13 amino acids long. This CDR3 reads CASSPDRGTEAFF. CDR3 sequence (DNA): TGTGCCAGCAGCCCTGACAGGGGGACTGAAGCTTTCTTT.

The rearrangement links TRBV7-9 to TRBJ2-2; D is possibly TRBD1 (6 bases). Trimming cost V 3 bases and J 4 bases, with 12 bases left between them. The CDR3 totals 15 residues. The germline gives CDR1 SEHNR, CDR2 FQNEAQ (reference sequence). CDR3 bases: TGTGCCAGCAGCTTCTACGGGACAACCACCGGGGAGCTGTTTTTT. Translated, it gives CASSFYGTTTGELFF.

This chain uses TRBV5-1 with TRBJ2-5; 11 nucleotides match TRBD2. Germline CDR1 and CDR2: SGHRS and YFSETQ. Trimming took 4 bases from V and 4 from J; bases not matched to a gene: 9. The CDR3 sequence is 16 residues long. The CDR3 region is CASSPELAGERETQYF. For the CDR3, the DNA is TGCGCCAGCAGCCCCGAACTAGCGGGGGAAAGAGAGACCCAGTACTTC.

The chain has TRBV2 and TRBJ2-2; TRBD2 matches at 11 bases. J lost 6 bases, V lost 1 base, and 7 bases had no gene match. Per germline, CDR1 SNHLY and CDR2 FYNNEI. This CDR3 comprises 17 residues. The CDR3 DNA reads TGTGCCAGCAGTGAAGGCCTTATAGCGGGGGGGGCCGGGGAGCTGTTTTTT. Its protein is CASSEGLIAGGAGELFF.

The gene calls are TRBV6-6 and TRBJ2-2; D may be TRBD2 (5 bases). The CDR3 length is 14 residues. V was clipped by 7 bases and J by 9 bases, with 18 bases between them. CDR1 is MNHNY and CDR2 is SVGAGI in the germline V gene (reference sequence). The CDR3 here is CASTDPRAARELFF. The CDR3 DNA is TGTGCCAGCACCGACCCACGAGCGGCCCGGGAGCTGTTTTTT.

This clone was observed a single time. The V call is TRBV5-4, the J call TRBJ2-4, with 7 bases fitting TRBD2. V gave up 0 bases and J gave up 11 bases; unmatched junction bases: 8. This CDR3 is 14 amino acids long. CDR1 is SGHNT, CDR2 YYREEE, per germline (reference sequence). CDR3 sequence (DNA): TGTGCCAGCAGCTTGGCCGGGGAGGGGAGGGTTCAGTACTTC. This codes for CASSLAGEGRVQYF.